The sequence of this T cell receptor beta chain was determined in a study of T cells expressing NK-cell markers. On the study more broadly: The study drew TCR beta repertoires from sorted CD3+CD56+NKG2C+, CD3+CD56+NKG2C- and CD3+CD56-NKG2C+ T cells.

TCRdb re-called the 5' RACE reads; every CDR3 protein appears as one record, without DNA. The sample table includes about 400,000 distinct CDR3 sequences. The CDR3 contains 17 residues. The V gene's germline CDR1 is SEHNR and CDR2 FQNEAQ (reference sequence). The sequenced material came from blood T cells: a sorted CD56 or NKG2C T cell subset, CD4+ or CD8+ T cells, or bulk PBMC T cells (not recorded which). The J gene is TRBJ2-5, the V gene TRBV7-9; lacking DNA, the TRBD2 call made by TCRdb goes unchecked. The sequence was obtained from a woman aged 50 to 65 in good health. The CDR3 here is CASSSRLAGPAGETQYF.